This entry is about one T cell receptor (beta chain). The antigen is undetermined. Looked up from germline, CDR1 is SGHTA and CDR2 is FQGTGA. The CDR3 length is 13 residues. Trimming removed 6 bases at V and 4 bases at J, with 10 bases between. Some clones are missing from TCRdb's copy, which holds only in-frame ones; the method was immunoSEQ multiplex PCR. The sample records tens of thousands of clones, 82% being singletons. This sample is drawn from a study of OX40 agonist ivuxolimab in advanced cancers. Overall study: From 23 to 79 years was the age range, with a mean of roughly 64 years, and 70% to 85% were male.

General study points: In CD8+ T cells, expanded clones were on average more numerous than in CD4+.

At baseline, cycle 4 day 1, and cycle 7 day 1, blood was sampled. The specimen comprised CD4+ or CD8+ T cells sorted from blood, sampled in a trial of the OX40 agonist ivuxolimab. This clonotype originated in an adult with an advanced solid tumor such as melanoma, head and neck, liver or kidney cancer. V and J are TRBV7-3 and TRBJ1-3; possibly TRBD1 for D (5 bases). CDR3 in DNA: TGTGCCAGCAGTCAGGGCGTAGGAAACACCATATATTTT. It yields the protein CASSQGVGNTIYF.